The present TCR beta chain was sequenced within a study of blood T cell repertoires in COVID-19. At the level of the study: Spain, Italy and the United States supplied samples that represented acute and convalescent COVID-19. T cells, B-cell-depleted T cells, or PBMCs supplied cDNA or gDNA.

Germline lookup yields CDR1 SNHLY and CDR2 FYNNEI. V was trimmed by 3 bases and J by 10 bases, leaving 13 bases between them. This CDR3 contains 13 residues. Seattle patients were enrolled during active infection and followed longitudinally. This clone was counted between two and nine times. How the authors handled the data: Reference gene primer amplification in the assay estimated nucleated cell counts. The protocol was immunoSEQ multiplex PCR, while the TCRdb copy is restricted to in-frame clones and leaves out a portion. V and J calls and clone size follow that table, whereas D and trimming were derived from the DNA. Here the sample spans 150,000 to 190,000 clones, roughly 81% being singletons.

The V and J genes are TRBV2 and TRBJ2-1; D might be TRBD2 (5 bases). The specimen was peripheral blood. This sequence originates from a woman in her sixties with COVID-19, enrolled during active disease. The CDR3: CASSDGLAREQFF. In nucleotides, the CDR3 is TGTGCCAGCAGTGATGGGCTAGCCCGGGAGCAGTTCTTC.